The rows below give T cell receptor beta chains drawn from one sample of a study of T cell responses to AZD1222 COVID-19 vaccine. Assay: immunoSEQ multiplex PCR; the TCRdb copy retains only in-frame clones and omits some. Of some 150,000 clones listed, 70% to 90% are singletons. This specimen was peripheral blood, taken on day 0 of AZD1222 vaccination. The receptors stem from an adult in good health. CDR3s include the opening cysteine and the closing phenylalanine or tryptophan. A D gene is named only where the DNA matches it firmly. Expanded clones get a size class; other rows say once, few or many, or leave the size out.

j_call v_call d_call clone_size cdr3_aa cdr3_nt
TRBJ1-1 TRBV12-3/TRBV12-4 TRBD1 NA CASNRGTAIAAFF TGTGCCAGCAACAGGGGGACGGCCATTGCGGCTTTCTTT
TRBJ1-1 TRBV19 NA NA CASSISGGEAFF TGTGCCAGTAGTATTAGCGGGGGTGAAGCTTTCTTT
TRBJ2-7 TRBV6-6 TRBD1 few CASSRTGQATYEQYF TGTGCCAGCAGCCGCACGGGACAGGCGACCTACGAGCAGTACTTC
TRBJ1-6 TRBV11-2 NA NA CASSLGVRERIYNSPLHF TGTGCCAGCAGCTTAGGGGTTAGGGAGAGAATCTATAATTCACCCCTCCACTTT
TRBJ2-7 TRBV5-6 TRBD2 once CASSFGASGSYEQYF TGTGCCAGCAGCTTTGGGGCTAGCGGATCCTACGAGCAGTACTTC
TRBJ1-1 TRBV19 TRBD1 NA CASSRDRGRTEAFF TGTGCCAGTAGCCGTGACAGGGGGAGGACTGAAGCTTTCTTT
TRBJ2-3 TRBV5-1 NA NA CASSHQNTQYF TGCGCCAGCAGCCACCAGAATACGCAGTATTTT
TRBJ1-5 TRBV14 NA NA CASSPDTSNQPQHF TGTGCCAGCAGCCCGGACACAAGCAATCAGCCCCAGCATTTT
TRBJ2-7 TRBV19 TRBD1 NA CASSIGTGGWYEQYF TGTGCCAGTAGTATAGGAACAGGGGGCTGGTACGAGCAGTACTTC
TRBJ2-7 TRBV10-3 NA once CAIRGTGGYYEQYF TGTGCCATCAGGGGGACTGGAGGATACTACGAGCAGTACTTC
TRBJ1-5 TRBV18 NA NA CASSPDRFTVQPQHF TGTGCCAGCTCACCGGACAGATTTACGGTTCAGCCCCAGCATTTT
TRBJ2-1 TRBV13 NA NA CASSPHRADHNEQFF TGTGCCAGCAGCCCCCACAGGGCCGACCACAATGAGCAGTTCTTC
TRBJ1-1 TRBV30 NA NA CAWSRAAGYTEAFF TGTGCCTGGAGTCGGGCTGCCGGGTACACTGAAGCTTTCTTT
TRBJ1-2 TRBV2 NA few CASSLPAGRGYTF TGTGCCAGCAGCCTACCGGCGGGCCGTGGCTACACCTTC
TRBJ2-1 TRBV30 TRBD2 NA CAWSRTPGRLNNEQFF TGTGCCTGGAGTAGGACCCCCGGGAGGCTCAACAATGAGCAGTTCTTC
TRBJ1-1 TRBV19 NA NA CASSINSLNTEAFF TGTGCCAGTAGTATAAACAGCTTGAACACTGAAGCTTTCTTT
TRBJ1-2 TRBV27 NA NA CASSLKGGNYGYTF TGTGCCAGCAGTTTAAAAGGGGGTAACTATGGCTACACCTTC
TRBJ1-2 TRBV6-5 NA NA CASSWTAEYGYTF TGTGCCAGCAGTTGGACAGCGGAGTATGGCTACACCTTC
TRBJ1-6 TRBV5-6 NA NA CASSLVTASSYNSPLHF TGTGCCAGCAGCTTGGTGACAGCGAGCTCCTATAATTCACCCCTCCACTTT
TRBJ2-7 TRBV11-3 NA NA CASSLGLGGYEQYF TGTGCCAGCAGCTTAGGCCTCGGGGGCTACGAGCAGTACTTC
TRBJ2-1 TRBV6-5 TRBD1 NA CAVGSGTDYNEQFF TGTGCCGTTGGTTCCGGGACAGACTACAATGAGCAGTTCTTC
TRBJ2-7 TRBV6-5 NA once CASSSGLGGTYEQYF TGTGCCAGCAGTTCAGGACTAGGGGGAACCTACGAGCAGTACTTC
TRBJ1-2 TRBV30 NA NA CVARDSLYGYTF TGTGTAGCCCGTGACAGTCTCTATGGCTACACCTTC
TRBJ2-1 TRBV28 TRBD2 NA CASSQRTSHYNEQFF TGTGCCAGCAGTCAGAGGACTAGCCACTACAATGAGCAGTTCTTC
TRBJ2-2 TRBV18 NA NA CASSPPIGMENTGELFF TGTGCCAGCTCACCACCGATAGGGATGGAGAACACCGGGGAGCTGTTTTTT
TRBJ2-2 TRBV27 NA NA CASSLVRGNTGELFF TGTGCCAGCAGTTTAGTGAGGGGGAACACCGGGGAGCTGTTTTTT
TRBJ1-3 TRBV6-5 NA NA CASAQGNLGNTIYF TGTGCCAGCGCTCAGGGTAATTTAGGAAACACCATATATTTT
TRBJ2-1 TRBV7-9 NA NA CASSLRGNEQFF TGTGCCAGCAGCTTACGGGGAAATGAGCAGTTCTTC
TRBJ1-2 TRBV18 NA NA CASSLNVGDYGYTF TGTGCCAGCTCACTCAATGTCGGGGACTATGGCTACACCTTC
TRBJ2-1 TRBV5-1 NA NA CASSPRGSQYSYNEQFF TGCGCCAGCAGCCCCCGGGGGTCCCAATACTCCTACAATGAGCAGTTCTTC
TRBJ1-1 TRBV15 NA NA CATSSRVTGTEAFF TGTGCCACCAGCTCCAGGGTCACGGGGACTGAAGCTTTCTTT
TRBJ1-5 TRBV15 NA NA CATSRDYQPQHF TGTGCCACCAGCAGAGATTATCAGCCCCAGCATTTT
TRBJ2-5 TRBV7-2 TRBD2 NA CASSRLAGQETQYF TGTGCCAGCAGCCGTCTAGCGGGCCAAGAGACCCAGTACTTC
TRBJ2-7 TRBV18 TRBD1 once CASSPLGTGAYEQYF TGTGCCAGCTCACCCCTTGGGACAGGGGCCTACGAGCAGTACTTC
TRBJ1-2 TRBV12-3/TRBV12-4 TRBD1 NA CASSFGQGVYTF TGTGCCAGCAGTTTCGGACAGGGGGTCTACACCTTC
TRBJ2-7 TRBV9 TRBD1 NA CASSSDRSEGEQYF TGTGCCAGCAGCTCGGACAGGTCGGAAGGCGAGCAGTACTTC
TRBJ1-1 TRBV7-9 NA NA CASSLRAVNTEAFF TGTGCCAGCAGCTTAAGGGCTGTGAACACTGAAGCTTTCTTT
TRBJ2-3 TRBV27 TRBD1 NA CASSFDRVGTDTQYF TGTGCCAGCAGCTTCGACAGGGTGGGCACAGATACGCAGTATTTT
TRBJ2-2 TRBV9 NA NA CASSGTIGRTGELFF TGTGCCAGCAGCGGGACTATAGGACGCACCGGGGAGCTGTTTTTT
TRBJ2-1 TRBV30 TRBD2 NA CAWSVLAGGNEQFF TGTGCCTGGAGTGTATTAGCGGGAGGCAATGAGCAGTTCTTC
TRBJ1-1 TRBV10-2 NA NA CASRSTVTEAFF TGCGCCAGCAGGTCGACAGTAACTGAAGCTTTCTTT
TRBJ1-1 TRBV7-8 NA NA CASRGGGANTEAFF TGTGCCAGCAGGGGGGGCGGCGCGAACACTGAAGCTTTCTTT
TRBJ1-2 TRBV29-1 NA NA CSVEDPGLRDF TGCAGCGTTGAAGACCCGGGACTCCGGGACTTC
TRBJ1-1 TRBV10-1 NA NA CASSANRLNTEAFF TGCGCCAGCAGTGCTAACAGATTGAACACTGAAGCTTTCTTT
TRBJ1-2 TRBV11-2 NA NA CASSYETTTNYGYTF TGTGCCAGCAGCTACGAGACGACAACTAACTATGGCTACACCTTC
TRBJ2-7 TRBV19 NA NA CAGSSVSSYEQYF TGTGCCGGCAGCAGCGTGAGCTCCTACGAGCAGTACTTC
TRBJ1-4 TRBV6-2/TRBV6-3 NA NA CASSTRRGEEKLFF TGTGCCAGCAGTACCCGCAGGGGAGAGGAAAAACTGTTTTTT
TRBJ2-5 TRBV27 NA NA CASSQQGQETQYF TGTGCCAGCAGTCAACAAGGGCAAGAGACCCAGTACTTC
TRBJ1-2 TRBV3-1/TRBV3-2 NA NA CASSQEQFRGYTF TGTGCCAGCAGCCAAGAACAGTTCCGTGGCTACACCTTC
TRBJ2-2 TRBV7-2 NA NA CASSFMPPGQTNTGELFF TGTGCCAGCAGCTTTATGCCCCCAGGGCAAACGAACACCGGGGAGCTGTTTTTT
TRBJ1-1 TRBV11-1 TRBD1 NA CASSSRTGGNTEAFF TGTGCCAGCAGCTCCCGTACAGGGGGCAACACTGAAGCTTTCTTT
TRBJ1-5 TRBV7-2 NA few CASTDGGLRNQPQHF TGTGCCAGCACCGACGGGGGGTTGCGCAATCAGCCCCAGCATTTT
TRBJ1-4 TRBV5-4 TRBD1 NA CASSRGQGLNEKLFF TGTGCCAGCAGCCGGGGACAGGGGCTTAATGAAAAACTGTTTTTT
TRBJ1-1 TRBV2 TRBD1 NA CASLGQREAFF TGTGCCAGCTTGGGACAGCGTGAAGCTTTCTTT
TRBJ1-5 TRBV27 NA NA CASRPLGGDNQPQHF TGTGCCAGCAGGCCCCTGGGTGGGGACAATCAGCCCCAGCATTTT
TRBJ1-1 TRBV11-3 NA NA CASSSGPADTEAFF TGTGCCAGCAGCTCAGGACCGGCGGACACTGAAGCTTTCTTT
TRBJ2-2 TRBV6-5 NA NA CASARGGNTGELFF TGTGCCAGCGCCCGAGGGGGGAACACCGGGGAGCTGTTTTTT
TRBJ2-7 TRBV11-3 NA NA CASLIGEQYF TGTGCCAGCTTAATAGGCGAGCAGTACTTC
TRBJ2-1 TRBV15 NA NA CATSPLGSGGHNEQFF TGTGCCACCAGCCCGTTAGGAAGTGGTGGGCACAATGAGCAGTTCTTC
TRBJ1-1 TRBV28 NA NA CASSLVLNTEAFF TGTGCCAGCAGTTTAGTCTTGAACACTGAAGCTTTCTTT